This paragraph reports one TCR beta chain. The data originate from a study of CDR3 diversity in severe acne. The CDR3 is 15 amino acids. In germline, CDR1 is SGHRS, CDR2 YFSETQ. The V gene end was trimmed by 2 bases and the J gene end by 0 bases; junction bases not matched to a gene: 1. Each CDR3 protein is one row after TCRdb ran MiXCR on the PCR reads. The sample comprises about 85,000 distinct CDR3 sequences, about 50% of which are singletons, and about 9.4% rests with the top ten. The receptor was derived from a male donor in good health, serving as a control. The source material was blood. The chain couples TRBV5-1 to TRBJ1-4, with TRBD1 matching 7 bases. The DNA for the CDR3 is TGCGCCAGCAGCTTTACAGGGGCAACTAATGAAAAACTGTTTTTT. Translated: CASSFTGATNEKLFF.